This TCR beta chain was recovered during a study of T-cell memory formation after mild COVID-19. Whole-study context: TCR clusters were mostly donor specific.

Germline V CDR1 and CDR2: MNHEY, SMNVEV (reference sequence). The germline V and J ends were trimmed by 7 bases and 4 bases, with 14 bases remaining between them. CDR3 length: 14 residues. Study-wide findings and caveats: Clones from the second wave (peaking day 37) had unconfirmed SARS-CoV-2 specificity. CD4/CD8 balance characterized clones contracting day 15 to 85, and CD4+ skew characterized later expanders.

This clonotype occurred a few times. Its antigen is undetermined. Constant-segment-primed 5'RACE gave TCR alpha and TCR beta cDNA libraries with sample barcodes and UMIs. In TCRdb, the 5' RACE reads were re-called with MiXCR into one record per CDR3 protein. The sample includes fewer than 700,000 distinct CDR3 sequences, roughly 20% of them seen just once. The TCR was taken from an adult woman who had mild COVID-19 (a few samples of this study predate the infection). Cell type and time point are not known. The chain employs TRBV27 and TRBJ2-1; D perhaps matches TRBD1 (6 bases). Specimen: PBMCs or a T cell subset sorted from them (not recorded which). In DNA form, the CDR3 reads TGTGCCAGCACCTCGGCACAGGGTTACAATGAGCAGTTCTTC. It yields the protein CASTSAQGYNEQFF.